This T cell receptor beta chain originates from a study of PD-1 blockade in mismatch repair-deficient tumors (dated by TCRdb to about 2017). A note on the overall study: Between September 2013 and September 2016, 80 to 90 consecutive patients with some 11 mismatch repair-deficient cancer types, all previously treated and progressing, were enrolled in the trial. Tumor-associated T cell clones in the peripheral blood of patients responding to PD-1 blockade were tracked using deep sequencing of TCR CDR3 regions.

The library relied on the immunoSEQ multiplex PCR assay. TCRdb provides this immuneACCESS table in a form limited to in-frame rearrangements. Some clones are lacking; in checked studies, under half of them reflect an unresolved V gene, and why the rest are absent is not known. Counted in this sample were 75,000 to 80,000 clones; about 82% of them appeared once. The ten largest clonotypes hold 5% to 7% of the sample. The full study reports these points: Tumor-resident clones, often undetectable in blood before treatment, expanded rapidly after pembrolizumab and then contracted, generally before radiologic responses.

Mismatch repair deficiency in every enrolled patient was established by polymerase chain reaction or immunohistochemistry. Three patients who responded to pembrolizumab therapy underwent TCR sequencing. In the phase II trial, pembrolizumab PD-1 blockade was tested prospectively in advanced mismatch repair-deficient cancers, no matter which tissue of origin the cancers came from. Peripheral blood T cell samples were gathered serially, both before PD-1 blockade started and at multiple time points afterward. The timing of each blood sample was reported as weeks after the first dose of pembrolizumab. Spanning cysteine to phenylalanine, the CDR3 consists of 17 amino acids. Only the CDR3 part of the read is kept: 51 bases, read in frame from the first base. CDR1 and CDR2, per the germline V gene, are MNHNS and SASEGT. A distance of 21 bases separates the germline ends of V and J, which lose 3 bases and 6 bases respectively.

As regards this clone: The antigen it binds to is not known. One base away there is no much larger clone; base qualities are not given.

The input for sequencing was peripheral blood, taken 44 weeks after starting pembrolizumab. Recombination joined TRBV6-1 with TRBJ2-1; D gene: possibly TRBD1, on 6 matching bases. The origin of this receptor is an adult with mismatch repair-deficient cancer. The nucleotides are TGTGCCAGCAGTGAGATCCCGGGACAAAGAACCCTCAATGAGCAGTTCTTC. This is translated as CASSEIPGQRTLNEQFF.